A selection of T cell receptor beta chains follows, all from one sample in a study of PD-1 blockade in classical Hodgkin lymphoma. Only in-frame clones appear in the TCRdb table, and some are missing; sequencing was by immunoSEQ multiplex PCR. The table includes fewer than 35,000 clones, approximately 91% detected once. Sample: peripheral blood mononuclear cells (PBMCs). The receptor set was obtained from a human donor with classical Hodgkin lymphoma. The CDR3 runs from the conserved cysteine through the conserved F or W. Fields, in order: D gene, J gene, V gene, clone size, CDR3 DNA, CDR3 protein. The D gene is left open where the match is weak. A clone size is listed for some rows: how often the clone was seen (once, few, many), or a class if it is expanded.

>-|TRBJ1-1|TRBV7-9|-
TGTGCCAGCAGCTTAACGGACGGGGAAGCTTTCTTT
CASSLTDGEAFF
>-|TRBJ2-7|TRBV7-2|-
TGTGCCAGCAGCTTAGTGGGAGCAGTCTCCGAGCAGTACTTC
CASSLVGAVSEQYF
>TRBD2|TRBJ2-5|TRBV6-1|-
TGTGCCAGCAGTGACGGACTAGCCCAAGAGACCCAGTACTTC
CASSDGLAQETQYF
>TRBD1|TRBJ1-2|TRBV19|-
TGTGCCAGTAGCTTAGACAGGGGCTATGGCTACACCTTC
CASSLDRGYGYTF
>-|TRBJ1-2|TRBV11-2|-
TGTGCCAGCAGCTTAGCCTTGGGAATAGACTATGGCTACACCTTC
CASSLALGIDYGYTF
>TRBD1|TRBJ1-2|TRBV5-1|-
TGCGCCAGCAGCTATAACAGGGGAGCTAACTATGGCTACACCTTC
CASSYNRGANYGYTF
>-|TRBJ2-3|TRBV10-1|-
TGCGCCCTGGGAAAGGCCACAGATACGCAGTATTTT
CALGKATDTQYF
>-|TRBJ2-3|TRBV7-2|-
TGTGCCAGCAGGTGGCGGATTAGCACAGATACGCAGTATTTT
CASRWRISTDTQYF
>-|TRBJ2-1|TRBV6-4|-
TGTGCCAGCAGTGTGGCTTACAGCTCCTACAATGAGCAGTTCTTC
CASSVAYSSYNEQFF
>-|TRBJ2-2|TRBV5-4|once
TGTGCCAGCAGCTGGACAGAGACCGGGGAGCTGTTTTTT
CASSWTETGELFF
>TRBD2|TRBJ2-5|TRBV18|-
TGTGCCAGCTCACCACCGCGGGGGGGGACCGGCGGAGAGACCCAGTACTTC
CASSPPRGGTGGETQYF
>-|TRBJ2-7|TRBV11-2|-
TGTGCCAGCAGCCGGACGGGACCCTGGAGGGACGAGCAGTACTTC
CASSRTGPWRDEQYF
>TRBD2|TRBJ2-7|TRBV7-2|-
TGTGCCAGCAGCTTAGACGTGGGACTAGCGGCATCCTACGAGCAGTACTTC
CASSLDVGLAASYEQYF
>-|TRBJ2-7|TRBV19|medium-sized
TGTGCCAGTAGTATAGGTGAGAGACCCTCCTACGAGCAGTACTTC
CASSIGERPSYEQYF
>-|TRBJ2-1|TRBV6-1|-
TGTGCCAGCAGTGAACGGCAGGCAGGAGGTGAGCAGTTCTTC
CASSERQAGGEQFF
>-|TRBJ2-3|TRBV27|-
TGTGCCAGCAGCTATGCGCCGGGGGTGGCGGATACGCAGTATTTT
CASSYAPGVADTQYF
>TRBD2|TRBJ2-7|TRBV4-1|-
TGCGCCAGCAGCCAAGCCGATCGCCGGGGAGGGAACGAGCAGTACTTC
CASSQADRRGGNEQYF
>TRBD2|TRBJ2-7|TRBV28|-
TGTGCCAGCAGGGGACTAGCGGGATACTACGAGCAGTACTTC
CASRGLAGYYEQYF
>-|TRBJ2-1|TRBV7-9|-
TGTGCCAGCAGCTTAGTTGGGGGCGGGTCCTACAATGAGCAGTTCTTC
CASSLVGGGSYNEQFF
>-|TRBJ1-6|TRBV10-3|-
TGTGCCATCAGTGAGTCGGGAATCGGTTCACCCCTCCACTTT
CAISESGIGSPLHF
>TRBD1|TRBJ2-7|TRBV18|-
TGTGCCAGCTCACTCGAGACAGGGGGCGGATACGAGCAGTACTTC
CASSLETGGGYEQYF
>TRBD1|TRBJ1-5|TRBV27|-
TGTGCCAGCAGTCCAGTGACAGGGTTGAGCAATCAGCCCCAGCATTTT
CASSPVTGLSNQPQHF
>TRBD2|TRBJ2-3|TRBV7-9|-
TGTGCCAGCAGCGTCGGACTAGCTTCAGATACGCAGTATTTT
CASSVGLASDTQYF
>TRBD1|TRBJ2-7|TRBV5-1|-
TGCGCCAGCAGCTCGACAGGGATCCCGGGATACGAGCAGTACTTC
CASSSTGIPGYEQYF
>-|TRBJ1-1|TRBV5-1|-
TGCGCCAGCAGCCCGGGGGTGCTGAACACTGAAGCTTTCTTT
CASSPGVLNTEAFF
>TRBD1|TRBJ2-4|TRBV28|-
TGTGCCAGCAGTTTATCGGGACAGGGCTACATTCAGTACTTC
CASSLSGQGYIQYF
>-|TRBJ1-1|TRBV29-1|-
TGCAGCACAAGAACCGGGACACCGAACACTGAAGCTTTCTTT
CSTRTGTPNTEAFF
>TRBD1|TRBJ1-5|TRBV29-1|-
TGCAGCGTGGAGAGGGGACAGGGAAAGGTTTGGGGGAATCAGCCCCAGCATTTT
CSVERGQGKVWGNQPQHF
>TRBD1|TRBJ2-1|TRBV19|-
TGTGCCAGTAGTCCCGTTGACAGGGACAATGAGCAGTTCTTC
CASSPVDRDNEQFF
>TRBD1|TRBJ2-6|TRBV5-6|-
TGTGCCAGCAGCTTAACAGGGGGCTATGGGGCCAACGTCCTGACTTTC
CASSLTGGYGANVLTF
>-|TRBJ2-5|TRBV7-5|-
TGTGTCAGAGACGGAAGAATATTACAGGGCCAAGAGACCCAGTACTTC
CVRDGRILQGQETQYF
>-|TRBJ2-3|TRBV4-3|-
TGCGCCAGCAGCCAAGATCGGTTCAGCTGGAATACGCAGTATTTT
CASSQDRFSWNTQYF
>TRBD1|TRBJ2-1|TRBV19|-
TGTGCCAGTAGTGCCATCACCGGGACAGGGGCCTACAATGAGCAGTTCTTC
CASSAITGTGAYNEQFF
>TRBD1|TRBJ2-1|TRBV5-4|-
TGTGCCAGCAGCGATACCGGGACAGGGGTCAGCTCCTACAATGAGCAGTTCTTC
CASSDTGTGVSSYNEQFF
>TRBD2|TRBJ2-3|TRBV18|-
TGTGCCAGCTCAAGGACTCTAATAACTAGCGGCAAATTGTCTAGCACAGATACGCAGTATTTT
CASSRTLITSGKLSSTDTQYF
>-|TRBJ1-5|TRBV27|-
TGTGCCAGCAAGATTTTGGGCGCAGGCAATCAGCCCCAGCATTTT
CASKILGAGNQPQHF
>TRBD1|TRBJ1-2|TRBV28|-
TGTGCCAGCAGTCCCCCCAGGGACAGGGTGTATGGCTACACCTTC
CASSPPRDRVYGYTF
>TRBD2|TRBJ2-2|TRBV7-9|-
TGTGCCAGCAGCTTAGGACTAGCGATGAACACCGGGGAGCTGTTTTTT
CASSLGLAMNTGELFF
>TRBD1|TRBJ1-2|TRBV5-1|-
TGCGCCAGCAGCGCCTCCCCGGACAGGTCCTATGGCTACACCTTC
CASSASPDRSYGYTF
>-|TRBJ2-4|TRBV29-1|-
TGCAGCGTTGAAGAGATAGGTAGTAGGTACTTC
CSVEEIGSRYF
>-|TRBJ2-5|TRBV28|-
TGTGCCAGCTCAAAACCCCTCGGGCGGGGAGAGACCCAGTACTTC
CASSKPLGRGETQYF
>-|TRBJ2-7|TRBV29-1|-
TGCAGCGTTGAAGTTTGGGGGGAGCAGTACTTC
CSVEVWGEQYF
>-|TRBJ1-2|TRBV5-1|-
TGCGCCAGCAGCTTGGAACGGGCGGGCTACACCTTC
CASSLERAGYTF
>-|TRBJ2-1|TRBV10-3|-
TGTGCCATCAGGGAGACCGGTGCCAATGAGCAGTTCTTC
CAIRETGANEQFF
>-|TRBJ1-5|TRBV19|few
TGTGCCAGTAGTATTGGGGGAGGGCGCAATCAGCCCCAGCATTTT
CASSIGGGRNQPQHF
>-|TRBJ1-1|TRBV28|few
TGTGCCAGCAGGAGCTATGTTGAAGCTTTCTTT
CASRSYVEAFF